This entry features one TCR beta chain sequence. Its antigen remains unknown. Clones were sequenced by immunoSEQ multiplex PCR, and TCRdb holds only the in-frame ones, with some missing. The sample holds roughly 89,000 clones, 90% to 95% seen once. The data are from a study of graft-versus-host responses after intestinal transplantation. CDR3 length: 11 residues. CDR1 is SGHDT, CDR2 YYEEEE, per germline. V lost 1 base and J lost 11, with 9 bases in between. Study findings and constraints: GvH clones were identified in recipient marrow, with some first appearing in ileum or blood.

The receptor comes from a human donor who received an intestinal transplant. Sequenced here: unstimulated CD4+ T cells sorted from spleen or lymph node cells, sampled before intestinal transplant. The chain combines TRBV5-6 with TRBJ1-1, with D maybe TRBD1 (6 bases). The CDR3 DNA follows: TGTGCCAGCAGCTTGCGGGGGGCGGCTTTCTTT. Translation gives CASSLRGAAFF.